This T cell receptor (beta chain) was identified in a study of Ad26.COV2.S vaccination and SARS-CoV-2 variants. Background on the study: In the study, Ad26.COV2.S was injected intramuscularly once, or twice 56 days apart. Study conclusions and caveats: After vaccination, substantial breadth of spike-specific CD8+ and CD4+ responses was reported. Comparability of non-spike TCR breadth was observed across vaccine and placebo recipients.

The repertoire was sequenced with immunoSEQ multiplex PCR; TCRdb's copy has only in-frame clones and lacks some. This sample has about 430,000 clones, with approximately 92% found just once. There are 17 residues in the CDR3. The germline V and J ends were trimmed by 4 bases and 0 bases, with 16 bases remaining between them. Germline V lookup: CDR1 SNHLY, CDR2 FYNNEI. Stated treatment: over 15 received Ad26.COV2.S at low or high dose, single or two shots; roughly 5 received placebo; per-sample allocation not given. It was on day 63 after the first vaccine or placebo injection that samples were taken. Vaccination used an Ad26 vector expressing Wuhan-strain SARS-CoV-2 spike. On this clone: Its specificity is unknown.

The sequencing used peripheral blood, collected in a trial of Ad26.COV2.S vaccine versus placebo. V is TRBV2 and J is TRBJ2-1, with D uncertain. This receptor was obtained from a person aged 18-60 years who received the Ad26.COV2.S COVID-19 vaccine or a placebo. This CDR3 is CASSALEPASSYNEQFF. The CDR3 DNA follows: TGTGCCAGCAGTGCGCTTGAACCGGCCAGCTCCTACAATGAGCAGTTCTTC.